This T cell receptor beta chain was documented in a study of T cells in Graves' hyperthyroidism and ophthalmopathy. Germline V lookup: CDR1 MDHEN, CDR2 SYDVKM. V lost 5 bases and J lost 2, with 13 bases in between. The CDR3 sequence is 14 residues long. Regions amplified from RNA transcripts were the TCR beta CDR3 regions. The TCR CDR3 first-round RT-PCR relied on the HTBI primer set. TCRdb passed the multiplex PCR reads through MiXCR, listing each CDR3 protein once. This table has around 56,000 distinct CDR3 sequences, approximately 50% appearing once. This clonotype was detected ten times or more. The specimen sequenced was blood. The chain has TRBV28 and TRBJ2-7; D gene ambiguous. The clonotype comes from a woman aged 25 to 39 with Graves' ophthalmopathy. The CDR3 protein is CASSPMGFAYEQYF. DNA of the CDR3: TGTGCCAGCAGTCCCATGGGGTTTGCCTACGAGCAGTACTTC. Full variable domain (missing parts from reference TRBV28 and TRBJ2-7): DVKVTQSSRYLVKRTGEKVFLECVQDMDHENMFWYRQDPGLGLRLIYFSYDVKMKEKGDIPEGYSVSREKKERFSLILESASTNQTSMYLCASSPMGFAYEQYFGPGTRLTVT.